The 2 T cell receptor beta chains below all came from one sample that was sequenced in a study of T cell responses to AZD1222 COVID-19 vaccine. Sequencing used immunoSEQ multiplex PCR; TCRdb keeps in-frame clones, though not all of them. The sample carries about 130,000 clones, 80% to 90% recorded once. The starting material was peripheral blood, obtained on day 0 of AZD1222 vaccination. These receptors were collected from an adult in good health.

The CDR3, as DNA: TGTGCCAGCTCACCTTATGGGGCATCTAATGAAAAACTGTTTTTT. Encoded protein: CASSPYGASNEKLFF. The J gene is TRBJ1-4, the V gene TRBV18, with D perhaps matching TRBD1 (5 bases). V lost 3 bases to trimming and J lost 3 bases, with 11 bases between them. The CDR3 is 15 amino acids. Germline CDR1 is KGHSH and CDR2 is LQKENI. Based on the CDR3 plus reference TRBV18 and TRBJ1-4, the full variable domain is NAGVMQNPRHLVRRRGQEARLRCSPMKGHSHVYWYRQLPEEGLKFMVYLQKENIIDESGMPKERFSAEFPKEGPSILRIQQVVRGDSAAYFCASSPYGASNEKLFFGSGTQLSVL.

V gene TRBV5-6 combines with J gene TRBJ1-1; D unresolved. The CDR3 consists of 14 residues. CDR1 SGHDT and CDR2 YYEEEE come from the germline V gene. V gave up 1 base and J gave up 1 base, with 8 bases separating them. CDR3 sequence reads: CASSLYGPNTEAFF. CDR3 bases: TGTGCCAGCAGCTTGTACGGTCCGAACACTGAAGCTTTCTTT.